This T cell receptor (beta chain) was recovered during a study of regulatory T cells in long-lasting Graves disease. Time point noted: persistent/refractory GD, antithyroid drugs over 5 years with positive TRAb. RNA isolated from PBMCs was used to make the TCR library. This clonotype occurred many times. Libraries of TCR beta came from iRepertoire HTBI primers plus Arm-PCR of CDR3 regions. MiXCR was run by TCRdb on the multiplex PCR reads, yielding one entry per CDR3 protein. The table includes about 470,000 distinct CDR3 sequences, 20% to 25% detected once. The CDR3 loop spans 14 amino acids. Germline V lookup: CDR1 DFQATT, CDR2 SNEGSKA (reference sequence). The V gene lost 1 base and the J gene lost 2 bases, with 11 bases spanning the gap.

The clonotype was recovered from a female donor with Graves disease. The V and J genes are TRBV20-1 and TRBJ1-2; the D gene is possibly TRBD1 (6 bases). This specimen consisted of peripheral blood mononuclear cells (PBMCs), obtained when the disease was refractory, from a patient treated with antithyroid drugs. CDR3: CSARGAGANYGYTF. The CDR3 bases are TGCAGTGCTAGAGGGGCGGGGGCCAACTATGGCTACACCTTC.